This T cell receptor (beta chain) was obtained from a study of control samples from healthy donors and cancer patients (dated by TCRdb to about 2020). The CDR3 has 15 amino acids, counting the end cysteine and phenylalanine. Just the 45-base CDR3 DNA is kept, in frame starting at base 1. V is reduced by 0 bases and J by 4 bases, leaving a spacing of 12 bases between them. The germline V gene (reference sequence) sets CDR1 to LNHDA and CDR2 to SQIVND. Libraries were made using the immunoSEQ multiplex PCR assay. Entries here come from immuneACCESS through TCRdb and include only in-frame sequences with V and J called. Some clones fail to appear in such tables; in the studies checked, an unresolved V gene covers under half of the shortfall, and the cause of the remainder is unknown. Present in this sample are about 55,000 clones, about 96% of which were seen just once. The ten most abundant clones make up about 1% of the sample.

This clone was seen a single time. Its antigen is unknown. Per-base qualities were not stored, and no clone one base away is much larger. The clonotype was recovered from a young woman in good health. The rearranged chain carries TRBV19 and TRBJ1-2; the D gene is perhaps TRBD1, on 5 matching bases. The sequenced sample was blood. The sequence in DNA is TGTGCCAGTAGTATAGATTTATCAGGGTCCTATGGCTACACCTTC. Its translation reads: CASSIDLSGSYGYTF.